This section outlines one T cell receptor (beta chain) sequence together with its context. The sample holds a few counts of this clone. Its target antigen remains unknown. No quality values exist for individual bases; no much larger clone is one base distant. This sample stems from a study of siplizumab effects on memory and regulatory T cells (dated by TCRdb to between 2017 and 2020). General notes on the study: The study examined how the anti-CD2 antibody siplizumab affects alloreactive T-cell subsets in allogeneic mixed lymphocyte reactions built from human PBMCs. Study-level results and caveats: Because sequences below about 10^-5 frequency were poorly captured, only a minor fraction of alloreactive clones could be mapped to unstimulated subsets. Unstimulated naive T cells appeared more diverse than memory T cells, and naive cells seemed to contribute substantially to the alloresponse. In reactions with siplizumab, an average of around 70% of mappable alloreactive CD4+ clones were Treg-derived, compared with 26.9% in control reactions. Whether proliferating Tregs from siplizumab cultures actually had suppressive function was not functionally confirmed. A naive or memory phenotype could not be assigned to roughly 75-96% of proliferating CD4+ or CD8+ clones. The cumulative frequency of alloreactive sequences traceable to unstimulated CD4+ memory T cells was significantly reduced by siplizumab.

The CDR3 spans 16 residues, from the cysteine through the phenylalanine. Only the CDR3 DNA stays, 48 bases, in frame from base 1. Looking up the germline V gene yields CDR1 SGHRS and CDR2 YFSETQ. V is shortened by 1 base, J by 14 bases, and the region joining them spans 22 bases. Library generation was performed with the immunoSEQ multiplex PCR assay. Around 10^5 TCR templates per sample were assayed by the deep sequencing platform. Genomic DNA extracted from sorted T cells was used for TCRbeta CDR3 sequencing. On the study's bioinformatics: The R programming language was used for clonal analysis of the TCRbeta CDR3 data. Alloreactive CD4+ and CD8+ clones were identified by comparing unstimulated samples to CFSE-low samples taken after the reaction. By matching sequences to the repertoires of sorted unstimulated Treg and non-Treg cells, each alloreactive CD4+ clone was assigned a regulatory or non-regulatory origin. The table comes from immuneACCESS by way of TCRdb, which keeps in-frame sequences with V and J called. Part of the clones is missing from these tables; in studies checked, under half for an unresolved V gene and the rest for unknown reasons. V and J calls and clone size come straight from that table; D and trimming were deduced from the DNA. The sample profile shows roughly 68,000 clones; approximately 87% of them were found once. The leading ten clones occupy 3.8% of the sample.

Additional sequencing covered unstimulated subsets from a few donor pairs, namely CD8+ effector memory, CD4+ naive, CD8+ TEMRA, CD4+ memory and CD8+ naive. Sorted unstimulated T cells and proliferating T cells recovered from mixed lymphocyte reactions underwent TCRbeta CDR3 sequencing. Fresh whole blood from 9 to 11 HLA-typed healthy donors was used to isolate PBMCs. The sample consisted of memory CD4+ T cells sorted from blood. Sample cell subset or site, as interpreted from the label and publication: unstimulated CD4+ memory T cells. The sequence derives from a human donor in good health. The V and J segments used are TRBV5-1 and TRBJ1-6, and possibly TRBD1, on 5 matching bases. The CDR3 is CASSLKALQDRTTLHF. The DNA is as follows: TGCGCCAGCAGCTTGAAGGCCCTTCAAGACAGAACTACCCTCCACTTT.